This T cell receptor (beta chain) comes out of a study of T cells in Graves' hyperthyroidism and ophthalmopathy. Study findings and constraints: A 13 V-J model separated ophthalmopathy from stable hyperthyroidism.

Per the germline V gene, CDR1 is MNHEY and CDR2 is SVGEGT. The CDR3 sequence is 15 residues long. V gave up 2 bases and J gave up 3 bases; unmatched junction bases: 4. Amplification of TCR beta CDR3 regions was performed using RNA transcripts as template. HTBI primers drove first-round RT-PCR of the TCR CDR3. TCRdb reprocessed the multiplex PCR reads with MiXCR, giving one entry per CDR3 protein. The sample shows about 640,000 distinct CDR3 sequences, less than 25% of them seen only once. This clonotype was found a few times. What it recognizes is unknown. Diagnostic decisions used clinical symptoms, serum thyroxine and TRAb, thyroid ultrasound and orbital computed tomography.

Sequencing was carried out using blood. This clonotype was obtained from a man younger than 40 with Graves' ophthalmopathy. The V gene is TRBV6-2 or TRBV6-3, the J gene TRBJ2-7; 10 positions agree with TRBD2. The CDR3 is CASSYTTSGYYEQYF. CDR3 in DNA: TGTGCCAGCAGTTACACGACTAGCGGGTACTACGAGCAGTACTTC.